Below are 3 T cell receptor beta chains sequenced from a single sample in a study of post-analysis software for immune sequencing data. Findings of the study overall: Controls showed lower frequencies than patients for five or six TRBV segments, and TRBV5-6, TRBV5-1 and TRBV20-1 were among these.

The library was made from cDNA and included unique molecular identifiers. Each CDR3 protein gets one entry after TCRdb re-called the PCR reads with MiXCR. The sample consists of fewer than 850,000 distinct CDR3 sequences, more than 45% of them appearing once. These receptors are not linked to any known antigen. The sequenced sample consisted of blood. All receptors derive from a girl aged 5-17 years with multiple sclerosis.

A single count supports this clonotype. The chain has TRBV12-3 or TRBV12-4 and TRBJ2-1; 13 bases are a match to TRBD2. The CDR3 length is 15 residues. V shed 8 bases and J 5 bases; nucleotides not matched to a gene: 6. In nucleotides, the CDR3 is TGTGCCAGCCAGGGACTAGCGGGGCCCCACAATGAGCAGTTCTTC. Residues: CASQGLAGPHNEQFF.

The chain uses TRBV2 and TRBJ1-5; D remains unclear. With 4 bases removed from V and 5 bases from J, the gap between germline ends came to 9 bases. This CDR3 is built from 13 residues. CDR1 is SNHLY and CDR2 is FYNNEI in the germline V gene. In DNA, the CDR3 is TGTGCCAGCAGTGCACAGCAGCATCAGCCCCAGCATTTT. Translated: CASSAQQHQPQHF.

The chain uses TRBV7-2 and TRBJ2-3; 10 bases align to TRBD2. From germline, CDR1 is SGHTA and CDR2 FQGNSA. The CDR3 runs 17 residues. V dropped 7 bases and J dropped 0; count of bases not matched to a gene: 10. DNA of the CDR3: TGTGCCAGCACCTTTACTAGCGGGGCTATTAGCACAGATACGCAGTATTTT. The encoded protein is CASTFTSGAISTDTQYF.